This entry features one T cell receptor (beta chain) sequence. What it recognizes is unknown. Authors of the study amplified TCR beta CDR3 regions from RNA transcripts. In the first-round RT-PCR of the TCR CDR3, the HTBI primer set was used. One entry per CDR3 protein results from TCRdb running MiXCR on the multiplex PCR reads. Of 490,000 or so distinct CDR3 sequences listed, around 20% were seen once; the top ten hold 40% to 50%. The data originate from a study of T cells in Graves' hyperthyroidism and ophthalmopathy. Study-wide background: Before any treatment, at initial diagnosis, peripheral blood was collected.

Findings and limits, study-wide: A model using 13 V-J features told ophthalmopathy apart from stable hyperthyroidism.

Uncontrolled infection, other autoimmune disease, pregnancy or lactation excluded patients. The sequencing sample was made of blood. The TCR originated in a man aged 35 to 55 with Graves' ophthalmopathy.

DNA of the CDR3: TGCGCCAGCAGCCAAGATCAGGGCCGGGGCAATGAGCAGTTCTTC. This codes for CASSQDQGRGNEQFF. The chain combines TRBV4-3 with TRBJ2-1; either TRBD1 or TRBD2 may supply D (5 bases each). In germline, CDR1 is LGHNA, CDR2 YSLEER. The CDR3 has 15 amino acids. Trimming took 0 bases from V and 6 from J, leaving 12 bases between them.